This T cell receptor (beta chain) was found in a study of molecular identifiers for immune sequencing clone quantification. From germline, CDR1 is SGHRS and CDR2 YFSETQ. The CDR3 has 14 residues. MiXCR was run by TCRdb on the PCR reads, yielding one entry per CDR3 protein. The table has approximately 54,000 distinct CDR3 sequences, about 23% seen once. About this clonotype: The junction shows a germline mismatch at one end, possibly a read error.

The chain carries TRBV5-1 and TRBJ2-7, with D unresolved. The sequence was collected from a human donor in good health. Some libraries in this study had Jurkat cell RNA spiked in. The sequencing sample was made of naive CD8+ T cells from blood, with Jurkat cell RNA spiked in. The subset is: FACS-sorted CD8+CD4-CCR7+CD45RA+ naive T cells. CDR3 nucleotides: TGCGCCAGCATCTTGGCTGGCACAGCCTACGAGCAGTACTTC. It codes for CASILAGTAYEQYF.